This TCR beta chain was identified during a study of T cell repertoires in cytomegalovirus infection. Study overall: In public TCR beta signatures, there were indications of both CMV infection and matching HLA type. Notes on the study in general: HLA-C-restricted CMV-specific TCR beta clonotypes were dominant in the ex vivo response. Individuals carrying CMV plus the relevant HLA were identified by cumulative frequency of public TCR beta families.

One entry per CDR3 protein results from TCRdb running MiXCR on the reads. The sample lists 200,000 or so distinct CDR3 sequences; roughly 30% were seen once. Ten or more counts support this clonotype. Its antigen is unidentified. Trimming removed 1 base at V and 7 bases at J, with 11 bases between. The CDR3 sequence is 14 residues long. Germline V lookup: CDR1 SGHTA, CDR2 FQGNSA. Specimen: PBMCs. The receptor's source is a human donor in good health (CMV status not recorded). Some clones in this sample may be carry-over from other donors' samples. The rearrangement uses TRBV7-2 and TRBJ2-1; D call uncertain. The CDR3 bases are TGTGCCAGCAGCTTAGGCCCAAGTGATAATGAGCAGTTCTTC. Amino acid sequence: CASSLGPSDNEQFF.